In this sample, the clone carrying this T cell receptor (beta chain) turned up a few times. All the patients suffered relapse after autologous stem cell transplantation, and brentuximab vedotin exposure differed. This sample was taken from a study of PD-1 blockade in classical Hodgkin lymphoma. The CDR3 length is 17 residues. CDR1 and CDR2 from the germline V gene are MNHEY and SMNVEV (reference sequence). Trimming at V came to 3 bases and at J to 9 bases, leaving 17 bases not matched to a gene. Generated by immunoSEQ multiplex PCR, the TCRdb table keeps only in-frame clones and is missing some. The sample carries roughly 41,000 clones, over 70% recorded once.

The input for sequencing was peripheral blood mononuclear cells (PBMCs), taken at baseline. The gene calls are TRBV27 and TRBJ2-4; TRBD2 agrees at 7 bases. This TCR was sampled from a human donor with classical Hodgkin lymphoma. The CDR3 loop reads CASSFISGVVGGSIQYF. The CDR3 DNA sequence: TGTGCCAGCAGTTTTATCAGCGGTGTTGTGGGAGGGAGCATTCAGTACTTC.